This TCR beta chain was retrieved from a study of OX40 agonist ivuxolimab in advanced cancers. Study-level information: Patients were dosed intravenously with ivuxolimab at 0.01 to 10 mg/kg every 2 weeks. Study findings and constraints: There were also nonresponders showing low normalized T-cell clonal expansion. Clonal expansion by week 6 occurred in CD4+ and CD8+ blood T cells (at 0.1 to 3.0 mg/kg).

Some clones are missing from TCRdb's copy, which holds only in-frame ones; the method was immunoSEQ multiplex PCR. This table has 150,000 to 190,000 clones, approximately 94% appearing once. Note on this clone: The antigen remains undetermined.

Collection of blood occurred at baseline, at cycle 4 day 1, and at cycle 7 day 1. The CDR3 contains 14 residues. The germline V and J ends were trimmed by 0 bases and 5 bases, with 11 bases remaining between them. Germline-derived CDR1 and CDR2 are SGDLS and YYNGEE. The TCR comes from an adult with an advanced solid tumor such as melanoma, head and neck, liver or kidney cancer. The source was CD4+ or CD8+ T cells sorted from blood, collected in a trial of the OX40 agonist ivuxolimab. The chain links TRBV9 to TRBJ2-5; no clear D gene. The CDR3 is CASSVGGTRETQYF. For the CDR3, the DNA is TGTGCCAGCAGCGTAGGGGGAACGAGGGAGACCCAGTACTTC.